This T cell receptor beta chain was found in a study of blood T cell repertoires in COVID-19. This CDR3 is 13 amino acids long. CDR1 is SNHLY, CDR2 FYNNEI, per germline. V lost 0 bases, J lost 8 bases, and 10 bases lay in between. In the original analysis: Reference gene primer amplification yielded estimated nucleated cell counts. Profiling relied on immunoSEQ multiplex PCR, and the TCRdb table lists in-frame clones only, not all of them. V, J and clone size reflect that table, while D and trimming were determined from the DNA. The sample includes approximately 57,000 clones, roughly 84% of them seen just once.

The sequenced material came from peripheral blood. The V and J genes are TRBV2 and TRBJ1-1; D may be TRBD1 (6 bases). The origin of this receptor is a man aged 40-50 years with active COVID-19. CDR3 sequence (DNA): TGTGCCAGCAGTGAAGCGCCAGGGACAGAAGCTTTCTTT. Amino acid sequence: CASSEAPGTEAFF.